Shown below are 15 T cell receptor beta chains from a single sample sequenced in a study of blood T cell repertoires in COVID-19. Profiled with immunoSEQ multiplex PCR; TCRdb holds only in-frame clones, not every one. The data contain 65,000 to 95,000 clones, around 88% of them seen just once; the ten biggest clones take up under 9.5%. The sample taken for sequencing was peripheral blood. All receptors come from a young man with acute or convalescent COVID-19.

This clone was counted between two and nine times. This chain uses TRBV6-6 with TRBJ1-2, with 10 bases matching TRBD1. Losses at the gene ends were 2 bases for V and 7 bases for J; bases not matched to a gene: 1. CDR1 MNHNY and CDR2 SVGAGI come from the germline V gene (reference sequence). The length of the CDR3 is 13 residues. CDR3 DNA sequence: TGTGCCAGCAGTTACCGGGACAGGGGTGGCTACACCTTC. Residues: CASSYRDRGGYTF.

CDR3 amino acids: CASRNRVTGELFF. CDR3 bases: TGTGCCAGTAGAAACAGGGTCACCGGGGAGCTGTTTTTT. V usage is TRBV19 and J usage is TRBJ2-2; a weak D match, TRBD1 (6 bases). The CDR3 is made up of 13 amino acids. Deletions cut 6 bases from V and 4 bases from J, with 9 bases between. Germline values: CDR1 LNHDA, CDR2 SQIVND (reference sequence).

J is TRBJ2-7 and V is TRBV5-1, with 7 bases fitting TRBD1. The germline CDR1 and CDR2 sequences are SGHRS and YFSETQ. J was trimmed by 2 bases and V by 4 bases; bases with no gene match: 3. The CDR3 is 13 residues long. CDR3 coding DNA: TGCGCCAGCAGCAGGGACAGCGCCTACGAGCAGTACTTC. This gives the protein CASSRDSAYEQYF.

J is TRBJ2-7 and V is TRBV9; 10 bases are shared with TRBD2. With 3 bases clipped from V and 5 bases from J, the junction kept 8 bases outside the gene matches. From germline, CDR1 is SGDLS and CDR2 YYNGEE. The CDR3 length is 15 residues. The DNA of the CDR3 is TGTGCCAGCAGCGGAGAAACCGGGACTAGCGACGAGCAGTACTTC. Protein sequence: CASSGETGTSDEQYF.

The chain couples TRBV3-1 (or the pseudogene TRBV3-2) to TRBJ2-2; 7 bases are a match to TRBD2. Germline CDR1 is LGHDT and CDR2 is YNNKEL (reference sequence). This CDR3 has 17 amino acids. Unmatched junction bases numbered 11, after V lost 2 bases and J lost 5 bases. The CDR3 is CASSQPRFSSGTGELFF. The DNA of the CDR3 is TGTGCCAGCAGCCAACCCCGCTTTTCTAGCGGTACCGGGGAGCTGTTTTTT.

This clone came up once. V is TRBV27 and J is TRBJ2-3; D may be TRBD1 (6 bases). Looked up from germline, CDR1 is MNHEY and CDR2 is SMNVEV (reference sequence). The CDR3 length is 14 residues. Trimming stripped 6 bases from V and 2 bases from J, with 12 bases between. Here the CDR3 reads CASRVGDTTDTQYF. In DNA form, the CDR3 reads TGTGCCAGCAGGGTGGGGGACACCACAGATACGCAGTATTTT.

Here the CDR3 DNA reads TGTGCCAGCGGACAATTCGGGAGGGCCCAGAACGAGCAGTACTTC. It yields the protein CASGQFGRAQNEQYF. The chain uses TRBV28 and TRBJ2-7; 8 bases align to TRBD2. The CDR3 totals 15 residues. Germline V CDR1 and CDR2: MDHEN, SYDVKM. V shed 8 bases, J shed 5 bases, and the junction held 14 bases outside the gene matches.

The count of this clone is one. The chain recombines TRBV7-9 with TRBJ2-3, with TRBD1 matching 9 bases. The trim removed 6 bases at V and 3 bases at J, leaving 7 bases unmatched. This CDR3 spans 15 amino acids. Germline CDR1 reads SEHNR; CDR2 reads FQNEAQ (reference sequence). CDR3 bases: TGTGCCAGCAGTCCGGCCGGGACAGGGACAGATACGCAGTATTTT. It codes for CASSPAGTGTDTQYF.

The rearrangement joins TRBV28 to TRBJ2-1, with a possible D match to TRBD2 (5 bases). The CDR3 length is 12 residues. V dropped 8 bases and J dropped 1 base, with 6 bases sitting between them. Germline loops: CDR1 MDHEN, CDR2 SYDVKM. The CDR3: CASRTSYNEQFF. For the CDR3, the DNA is TGTGCCAGCCGGACTTCCTACAATGAGCAGTTCTTC.

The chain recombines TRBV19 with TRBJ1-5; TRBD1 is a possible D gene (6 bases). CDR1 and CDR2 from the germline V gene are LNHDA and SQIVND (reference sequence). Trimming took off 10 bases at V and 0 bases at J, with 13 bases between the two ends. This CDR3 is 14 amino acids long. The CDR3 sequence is CATRAGDSNQPQHF. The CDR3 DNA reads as TGTGCCACTAGGGCAGGGGATAGCAATCAGCCCCAGCATTTT.

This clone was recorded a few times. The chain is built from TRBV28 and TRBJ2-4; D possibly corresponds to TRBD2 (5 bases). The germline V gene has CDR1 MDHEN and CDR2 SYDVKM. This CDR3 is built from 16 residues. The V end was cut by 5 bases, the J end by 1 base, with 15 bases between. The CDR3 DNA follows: TGTGCCAGCAGTCCCCTCGGGGAAGAGGCCAAAAACATTCAGTACTTC. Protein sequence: CASSPLGEEAKNIQYF.

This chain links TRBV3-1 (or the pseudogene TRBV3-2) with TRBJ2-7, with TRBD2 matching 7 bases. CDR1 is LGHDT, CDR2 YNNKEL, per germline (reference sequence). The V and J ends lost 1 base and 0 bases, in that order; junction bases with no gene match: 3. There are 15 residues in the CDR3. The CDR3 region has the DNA TGTGCCAGCAGCCAAGCAGCGGGGAGCTCCTACGAGCAGTACTTC. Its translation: CASSQAAGSSYEQYF.

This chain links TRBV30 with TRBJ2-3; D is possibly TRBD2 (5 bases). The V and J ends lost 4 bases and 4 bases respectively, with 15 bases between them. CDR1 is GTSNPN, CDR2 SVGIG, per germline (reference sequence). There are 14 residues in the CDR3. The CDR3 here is CAWTKPGKADTQYF. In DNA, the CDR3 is TGTGCCTGGACCAAGCCGGGGAAGGCAGATACGCAGTATTTT. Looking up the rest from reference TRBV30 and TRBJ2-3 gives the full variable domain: SQTIHQWPATLVQPVGSPLSLECTVEGTSNPNLYWYRQAAGRGLQLLFYSVGIGQISSEVPQNLSASRPQDRQFILSSKKLLLSDSGFYLCAWTKPGKADTQYFGPGTRLTVL.

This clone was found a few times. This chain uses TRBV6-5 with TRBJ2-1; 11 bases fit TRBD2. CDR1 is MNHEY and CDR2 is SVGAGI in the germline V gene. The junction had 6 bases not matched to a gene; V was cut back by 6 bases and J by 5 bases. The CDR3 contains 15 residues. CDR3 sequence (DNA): TGTGCCAGCAGCCTCCGACTAGCGGGAAACAATGAGCAGTTCTTC. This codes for CASSLRLAGNNEQFF.

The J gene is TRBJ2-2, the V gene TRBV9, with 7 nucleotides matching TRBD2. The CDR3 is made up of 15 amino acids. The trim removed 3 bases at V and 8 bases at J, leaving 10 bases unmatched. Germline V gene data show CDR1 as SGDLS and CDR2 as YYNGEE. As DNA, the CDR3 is TGTGCCAGCAGCGCTAGCGGAGCCAAATCGGGGGAGCTGTTTTTT. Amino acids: CASSASGAKSGELFF.